What follows are 3 T cell receptor beta chains derived from one specimen sequenced in a study of response to subunit inactivated influenza vaccine. TCRdb reprocessed the RT-PCR reads via MiXCR and lists one record per CDR3 protein. The repertoire holds around 850,000 distinct CDR3 sequences, with around 18% as singletons. The input for sequencing was PBMCs from blood, taken more than 4 days after vaccination. The origin of the receptors is a man aged 45 to 65 who received an inactivated influenza vaccine.

The CDR3 loop reads CASSVASRAGELFF. DNA for the CDR3: TGTGCCAGCAGCGTAGCTTCCCGCGCCGGGGAGCTGTTTTTT. The rearrangement uses TRBV9 and TRBJ2-2; D call uncertain. V was trimmed by 0 bases and J by 6 bases, leaving 9 bases between them. Germline V lookup: CDR1 SGDLS, CDR2 YYNGEE. The CDR3 contains 14 residues.

The chain links TRBV20-1 to TRBJ2-7; no firm D call. The CDR3 is 14 amino acids. V lost 3 bases, J lost 3 bases, and 15 bases lay in between. Germline V CDR1 and CDR2: DFQATT, SNEGSKA (reference sequence). CDR3 region: CSARRPAALYEQYF. CDR3 nucleotides: TGCAGTGCTAGGAGGCCGGCGGCCCTCTACGAGCAGTACTTC.

There are a few counts of this clonotype. An end of the junction differs from the germline gene, which may be a read error. The chain has TRBV11-2 and TRBJ2-7; 11 bases agree with TRBD2. CDR3 length equals 16 residues. Germline V gene sequence: CDR1 SGHAT, CDR2 FQNNGV. The CDR3 coding sequence is TGTGCCAGCAGCACAGGGGGACTAGCGGAGATCTACGAACAGTACTTC. It is translated as CASSTGGLAEIYEQYF. The whole variable domain, remainder taken from reference TRBV11-2 and TRBJ2-7, is EAGVAQSPRYKIIEKRQSVAFWCNPISGHATLYWYQQILGQGPKLLIQFQNNGVVDDSQLPKDRFSAERLKGVDSTLKIQPAKLEDSAVYLCASSTGGLAEIYEQYFGPGTRLTVT.